The entry below gives a single T cell receptor (beta chain) sequence along with its context. Antigen specificity is unknown. This record comes from a study of human T cells and chemical hapten exposure. Study-level background: Per-sample variation in TCR yield stemmed mainly from small pooled library volume differences. Overall study findings and caveats: Against controls, expanded TCRs gave rise to significantly more large CDR3 similarity clusters. Higher patch test scores went with higher counts of PT1 expanded TCRs. No shift was seen in TCRs above 1 in 1000 frequency with DPC sensitization.

The time point denotes: patch test 3, about 24 weeks after DPC sensitization. Treatment here: therapeutic diphenylcyclopropenone sensitization with weekly scalp DPC. CDR1 is WSHSY and CDR2 is SAAADI in the germline V gene. V gave up 0 bases and J gave up 10 bases, with 13 bases separating them. The CDR3 totals 15 residues. TCRdb used MiXCR to reprocess the RACE reads, holding one entry per CDR3 protein. The sample gives about 160,000 distinct CDR3 sequences, about a quarter of which show up once; approximately 2.1% is in the top ten. This rearrangement joins TRBV10-2 to TRBJ1-6; TRBD1 might be the D (5 bases). The sequencing used whole blood, collected in connection with sensitization to the hapten diphenylcyclopropenone (DPC). The clonotype was recovered from a woman aged 18-29 years with alopecia areata. Some clones in this sample may be carry-over from other donors' samples. The CDR3 reads CASSESSQGGSPLHF. CDR3 coding DNA: TGCGCCAGCAGTGAGTCGTCGCAGGGAGGATCACCCCTCCACTTT.